This T cell receptor beta chain was sequenced during a study of CD8 T cells in ankylosing spondylitis. Study-wide results and limits: Reportedly, matched ankylosing spondylitis synovial fluid was significantly enriched for disease-linked clones.

In TCRdb, the 5' RACE reads were re-called with MiXCR into one record per CDR3 protein. The data hold 250,000 to 400,000 distinct CDR3 sequences, with roughly 10% observed a single time. About this clonotype: As yet, its antigen is unknown.

The sequence was collected from a female donor with ankylosing spondylitis or in good health (not recorded which). Specimen: blood, either unsorted or a sorted T cell fraction (not recorded which).

CDR3 in amino acids: CASRARSPTSTDTQYF. The CDR3 DNA is TGTGCCAGCAGGGCTCGGTCACCTACTAGCACAGATACGCAGTATTTT. This chain uses TRBV2 with TRBJ2-3; D is uncertain. Germline CDR1 is SNHLY and CDR2 is FYNNEI. V dropped 6 bases and J dropped 0 bases, with 16 bases sitting between them. The CDR3 contains 16 residues.